This passage covers 9 T cell receptor beta chains from one sample sequenced in a study of T cells after yellow fever vaccination. One entry per CDR3 protein results from TCRdb running MiXCR on the 5' RACE reads. The profile shows roughly 70,000 distinct CDR3 sequences, over 7.5% of them singletons. The input for sequencing was CD8+ T cells sorted from PBMCs, taken on the day of the yellow fever booster vaccination. The source of these receptors is a man younger than 45 who received the YFV17D yellow fever vaccine.

This clonotype was seen a handful of times. The junction departs from the called germline gene at one end, perhaps through a read error. V and J are TRBV7-8 and TRBJ2-4, with a possible D match to TRBD1 (7 bases). CDR3 size: 12 residues. The germline V gene encodes CDR1 SGHVS and CDR2 FQNEAQ. The CDR3 DNA is TGTGCCAGCAGCGGAGAGACAGGGAGGAACACTTTC. This encodes CASSGETGRNTF.

This clonotype was recorded a few times. The rearrangement joins TRBV12-3 or TRBV12-4 to TRBJ1-3; D not certain. The CDR3 length is 14 residues. V was cut by 2 bases and J by 2 bases, with 7 bases left in between. The CDR3 nucleotides read TGTGCCAGCAGTTTAACCGACACTGGAAACACCATATATTTT. Residues: CASSLTDTGNTIYF.

The chain combines TRBV27 with TRBJ2-1; D unclear. Trimming shortened V by 5 bases and J by 3 bases, and 2 bases separated the two germline ends. There are 11 residues in the CDR3. Germline V gene data show CDR1 as MNHEY and CDR2 as SMNVEV (reference sequence). The CDR3 is CASSVYNEQFF. In DNA form, the CDR3 reads TGTGCCAGCAGTGTCTACAATGAGCAGTTCTTC.

Ten or more counts support this clonotype. The chain has TRBV10-2 and TRBJ2-1; 11 bases line up with TRBD2. CDR3 size: 16 residues. Germline V gene lookup returns CDR1 WSHSY and CDR2 SAAADI. With 2 bases clipped from V and 9 bases from J, the junction kept 9 bases outside the gene matches. CDR3 residues: CASSETTSGTTGEQFF. DNA for the CDR3: TGCGCCAGCAGTGAGACGACTAGCGGGACCACGGGTGAGCAGTTCTTC.

This clonotype is judged medium-sized (0.01 to 0.1%). The rearrangement joins TRBV4-1 to TRBJ2-3, with no clear D. CDR3 size: 14 residues. V lost 0 bases, J lost 2 bases, and 6 bases lay in between. Looked up from germline, CDR1 is MGHRA and CDR2 is YSYEKL. The CDR3 DNA sequence: TGCGCCAGCAGCCAAGACCAGCCCACAGATACGCAGTATTTT. It specifies CASSQDQPTDTQYF.

This clonotype was observed a few times. This chain links TRBV28 with TRBJ2-7, with 11 nucleotides matching TRBD1. The CDR3 is 14 amino acids. The germline gives CDR1 MDHEN, CDR2 SYDVKM. V gave up 5 bases and J gave up 4 bases; unmatched junction bases: 4. The CDR3 loop is CASSRTGGQYEQYF. The CDR3 DNA reads TGTGCCAGCAGTCGGACAGGGGGCCAGTACGAGCAGTACTTC.

This clonotype was seen only a few times. This chain uses TRBV13 with TRBJ2-5; D tentatively reads TRBD1 or TRBD2 (5 bases each). Germline CDR1 PRHDT, CDR2 FYEKMQ (reference sequence). Between the trimmed V and J ends, which lost 8 bases and 2 bases, there was a span of 9 bases. The CDR3 runs to 12 residues. This CDR3 is CASGDQQETQYF. Here the CDR3 DNA reads TGTGCCAGCGGGGACCAACAAGAGACCCAGTACTTC. Looking up the rest from reference TRBV13 and TRBJ2-5 gives the full variable domain: AAGVIQSPRHLIKEKRETATLKCYPIPRHDTVYWYQQGPGQDPQFLISFYEKMQSDKGSIPDRFSAQQFSDYHSELNMSSLELGDSALYFCASGDQQETQYFGPGTRLLVL.

Ten or more counts support this clonotype. The chain carries TRBV29-1 and TRBJ2-1, with TRBD2 matching over 7 bases. CDR3 length: 14 residues. V dropped 4 bases and J dropped 2; count of bases not matched to a gene: 5. CDR1 SQVTM and CDR2 ANQGSEA come from the germline V gene. The CDR3 sequence: CSVVAGSTYNEQFF. The CDR3 DNA is TGCAGCGTTGTAGCGGGTTCCACCTACAATGAGCAGTTCTTC.

In its sample, this clonotype was seen a few times. V usage is TRBV5-4 and J usage is TRBJ2-7, with D unresolved. Trimming took 2 bases from V and 4 from J, leaving 7 bases between them. Germline V gene sequence: CDR1 SGHNT, CDR2 YYREEE (reference sequence). This CDR3 has 12 residues. CDR3 residues: CASSFQTYEQYF. In DNA, the CDR3 is TGTGCCAGCAGCTTTCAAACTTACGAGCAGTACTTC.